A single sample gave rise to the 7 T cell receptor beta chains below, sequenced in a study of T cell responses to AZD1222 COVID-19 vaccine. The data were produced by immunoSEQ multiplex PCR, yet TCRdb's version contains in-frame clones alone and is incomplete. This sample has 130,000 to 150,000 clones; about 86% occur once, and the top ten carry less than 6%. This material consisted of peripheral blood, taken 28 days after the second AZD1222 dose. These receptors were collected from an adult who received the AZD1222 COVID-19 vaccine.

The chain employs TRBV15 and TRBJ2-7, with a weak D call TRBD2 (6 bases). V dropped 0 bases and J dropped 3 bases, with 9 bases sitting between them. The CDR3 loop spans 14 amino acids. CDR1 and CDR2 (germline): LNHNV, YYDKDF (reference sequence). The CDR3 nucleotides are TGTGCCACCAGCAGAGAGTCCGGGGGCTACGAGCAGTACTTC. Translation gives CATSRESGGYEQYF.

The chain uses TRBV5-1 and TRBJ2-5; 10 nucleotides align to TRBD1. The V gene end was trimmed by 4 bases and the J gene end by 5 bases; junction bases not matched to a gene: 5. Germline CDR1 is SGHRS and CDR2 is YFSETQ. This CDR3 comprises 14 residues. CDR3 in DNA: TGCGCCAGCAGCGAACCGGGACAGGGGGAGACCCAGTACTTC. Its translation is CASSEPGQGETQYF.

This chain joins TRBV25-1 and TRBJ1-6, with 7 nucleotides matching TRBD1. CDR1 MGHDK and CDR2 SYGVNS come from the germline V gene. The CDR3 contains 15 residues. V lost 4 bases, J lost 3 bases, and 3 bases stayed unmatched. As DNA, the CDR3 is TGTGCCAGCAGTGTGGGACAGAACTATAATTCACCCCTCCACTTT. Protein sequence: CASSVGQNYNSPLHF.

This sequence joins TRBV3-1 (or the pseudogene TRBV3-2) and TRBJ2-2; 8 bases fit TRBD2. Germline CDR1 LGHDT, CDR2 YNNKEL (reference sequence). The CDR3 is made up of 15 amino acids. J lost 9 bases, V lost 4 bases, and 10 bases had no gene match. The CDR3 loop is CASSPGTSGGRELFF. For the CDR3, the DNA is TGTGCCAGCAGCCCCGGGACTAGTGGGGGCCGGGAGCTGTTTTTT.

The rearrangement links TRBV19 to TRBJ2-2; 12 bases are a match to TRBD1. V lost 7 bases to trimming and J lost 7 bases; unmatched junction nucleotides: 13. Germline CDR1 is LNHDA and CDR2 is SQIVND (reference sequence). This CDR3 comprises 17 residues. The CDR3 is CASIKTGTGGLGGELFF. CDR3 in DNA: TGTGCCAGTATTAAGACCGGGACAGGGGGCTTAGGCGGGGAGCTGTTTTTT.

The chain links TRBV3-1 (or the pseudogene TRBV3-2) to TRBJ2-5; 7 bases are shared with TRBD1. Germline trimming cut 4 bases from V and 4 bases from J; bases unmatched to any gene: 3. This CDR3 contains 13 residues. Germline V gene lookup returns CDR1 LGHDT and CDR2 YNNKEL (reference sequence). The CDR3 bases are TGTGCCAGCAGCCCGACAGGGCTAGAGACCCAGTACTTC. Encoded protein: CASSPTGLETQYF.

The chain joins TRBV7-6 to TRBJ1-2; 7 bases align to TRBD1. Trimming at V came to 3 bases and at J to 7 bases, leaving 11 bases not matched to a gene. Per germline, CDR1 SGHVS and CDR2 FNYEAQ. The CDR3 is made up of 15 amino acids. The CDR3 sequence is CASSFTTGDSAGYTF. DNA for the CDR3: TGTGCCAGCAGCTTCACAACAGGGGACTCTGCTGGCTACACCTTC. Combining the CDR3 with reference TRBV7-6 and TRBJ1-2 gives the whole variable domain GAGVSQSPRYKVTKRGQDVALRCDPISGHVSLYWYRQALGQGPEFLTYFNYEAQQDKSGLPNDRFSAERPEGSISTLTIQRTEQRDSAMYRCASSFTTGDSAGYTFGSGTRLTVV.